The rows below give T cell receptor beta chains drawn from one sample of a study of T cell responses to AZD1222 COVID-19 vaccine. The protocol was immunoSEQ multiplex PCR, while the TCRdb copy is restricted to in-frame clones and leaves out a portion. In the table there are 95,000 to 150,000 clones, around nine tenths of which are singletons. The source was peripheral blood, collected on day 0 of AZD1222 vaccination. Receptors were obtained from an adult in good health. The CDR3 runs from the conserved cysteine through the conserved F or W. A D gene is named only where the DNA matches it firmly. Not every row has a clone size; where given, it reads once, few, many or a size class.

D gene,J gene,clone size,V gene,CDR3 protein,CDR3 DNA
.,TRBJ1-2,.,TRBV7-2,CASSLYSTGYGYTF,TGTGCCAGCAGCTTATATTCGACAGGCTATGGCTACACCTTC
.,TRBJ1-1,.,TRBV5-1,CASSDSSWENTEAFF,TGCGCCAGCAGCGATAGTTCTTGGGAGAACACTGAAGCTTTCTTT
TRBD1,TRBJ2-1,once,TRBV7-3,CASSVSPTGVHEQFF,TGTGCCAGCAGCGTTAGTCCAACAGGGGTCCATGAGCAGTTCTTC
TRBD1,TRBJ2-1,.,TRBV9,CASSPGTDGIINEQFF,TGTGCCAGCAGCCCCGGGACAGACGGTATTATCAATGAGCAGTTCTTC
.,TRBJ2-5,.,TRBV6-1,CASSEEGGAGTQYF,TGTGCCAGCAGTGAAGAAGGGGGGGCAGGGACCCAGTACTTC
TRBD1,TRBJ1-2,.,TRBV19,CASRRTGTSNYGYTF,TGTGCCAGTAGGAGGACAGGGACCTCCAACTATGGCTACACCTTC
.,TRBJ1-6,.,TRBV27,CASKWTALTIYNSPLHF,TGTGCCAGCAAATGGACAGCCTTGACGATTTATAATTCACCCCTCCACTTT
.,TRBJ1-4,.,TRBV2,CASLGRGATNEKLFF,TGTGCCAGCCTGGGGCGGGGGGCAACTAATGAAAAACTGTTTTTT
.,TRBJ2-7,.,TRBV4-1,CASSPYAASINYEQYF,TGCGCCAGCAGCCCGTACGCGGCCAGCATTAACTACGAGCAGTACTTC
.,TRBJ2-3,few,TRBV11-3,CASSSRRGADTQYF,TGTGCCAGCAGCTCCCGCAGGGGAGCAGATACGCAGTATTTT
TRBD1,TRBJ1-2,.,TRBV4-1,CASSRAGTDNYGYTF,TGCGCCAGCAGCCGGGCGGGGACAGATAACTATGGCTACACCTTC
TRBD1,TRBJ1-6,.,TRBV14,CASQGSGGGNSPLHF,TGTGCCAGCCAAGGGTCAGGGGGCGGAAATTCACCCCTCCACTTT
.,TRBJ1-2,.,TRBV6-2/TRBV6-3,CASSEGPRGYTF,TGTGCCAGCAGCGAGGGGCCGCGTGGCTACACCTTC
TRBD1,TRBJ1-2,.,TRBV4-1,CASSQGTGVYGYTF,TGCGCCAGCAGCCAAGGAACAGGGGTCTATGGCTACACCTTC
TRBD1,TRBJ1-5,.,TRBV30,CAWSTGGQPQHF,TGTGCCTGGAGCACAGGGGGTCAGCCCCAGCATTTT
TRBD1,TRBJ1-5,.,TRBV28,CASSRGQIQPQHF,TGTGCCAGCAGCAGGGGGCAAATTCAGCCCCAGCATTTT
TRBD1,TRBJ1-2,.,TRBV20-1,CSASLTGGSGYTF,TGCAGTGCTAGTCTTACAGGGGGTAGTGGCTACACCTTC
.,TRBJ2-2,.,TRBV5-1,CASSLVGNTGELFF,TGCGCCAGCAGCTTGGTTGGGAACACCGGGGAGCTGTTTTTT
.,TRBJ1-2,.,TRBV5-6,CASSFADSFYGYTF,TGTGCCAGCAGCTTCGCGGACAGTTTCTATGGCTACACCTTC
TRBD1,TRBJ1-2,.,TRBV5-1,CASGTGQGINGYTF,TGCGCCAGCGGTACTGGACAGGGTATAAATGGCTACACCTTC
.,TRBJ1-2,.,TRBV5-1,CASSPGTADYGYTF,TGCGCCAGCAGCCCAGGGACCGCTGACTATGGCTACACCTTC
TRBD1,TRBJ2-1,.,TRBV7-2,CASSFGTGSYNEQFF,TGTGCCAGCAGCTTCGGGACAGGATCTTACAATGAGCAGTTCTTC
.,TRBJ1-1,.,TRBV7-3,CASSLGAENTEAFF,TGTGCCAGCAGCTTGGGGGCGGAGAACACTGAAGCTTTCTTT
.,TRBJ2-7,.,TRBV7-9,CASSLGQSSYEQYF,TGTGCCAGCAGCTTAGGACAGTCCTCCTACGAGCAGTACTTC
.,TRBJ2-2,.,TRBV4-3,CASSLRGRVSTGELFF,TGCGCCAGCAGCCTTCGAGGGCGGGTTAGCACCGGGGAGCTGTTTTTT
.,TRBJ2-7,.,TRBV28,CASSSPLGSMTYEQYF,TGTGCCAGCAGTTCCCCCTTGGGTAGCATGACCTACGAGCAGTACTTC
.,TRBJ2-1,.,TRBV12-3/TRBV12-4,CASTRTYNEQFF,TGTGCCAGCACCCGGACCTACAATGAGCAGTTCTTC
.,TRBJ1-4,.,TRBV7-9,CASSRSVANEKLFF,TGTGCCAGCAGCCGATCGGTCGCTAATGAAAAACTGTTTTTT
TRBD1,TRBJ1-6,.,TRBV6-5,CATGQGGYNSPLHF,TGTGCCACCGGACAGGGGGGGTATAATTCACCCCTCCACTTT
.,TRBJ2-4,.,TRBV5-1,CASSLGGGLYF,TGCGCCAGCAGCTTGGGGGGCGGACTGTACTTC
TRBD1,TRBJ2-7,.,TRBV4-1,CASSQVPSGGYEQYF,TGCGCCAGCAGCCAAGTTCCCTCAGGGGGCTACGAGCAGTACTTC
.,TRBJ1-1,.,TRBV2,CASNPDRNTEAFF,TGTGCCAGCAACCCCGATCGGAACACTGAAGCTTTCTTT
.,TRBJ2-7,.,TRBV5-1,CASSLDLATYEQYF,TGCGCCAGCAGCTTGGACCTAGCGACCTACGAGCAGTACTTC
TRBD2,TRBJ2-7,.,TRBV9,CASSVGTSTRHSSYEQYF,TGTGCCAGCAGCGTAGGGACTAGTACCCGACATAGCTCCTACGAGCAGTACTTC
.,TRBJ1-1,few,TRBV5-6,CASSLATGPRNTEAFF,TGTGCCAGCAGCTTGGCGACAGGCCCCCGGAACACTGAAGCTTTCTTT
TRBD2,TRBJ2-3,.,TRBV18,CASSLRGAGALGATQYF,TGTGCCAGCTCACTACGGGGAGCGGGGGCCTTGGGAGCTACGCAGTATTTT
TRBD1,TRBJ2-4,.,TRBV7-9,CASSYAGQGGAKNIQYF,TGTGCCAGCAGCTATGCGGGACAGGGGGGCGCCAAAAACATTCAGTACTTC
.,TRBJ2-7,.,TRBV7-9,CASSREQASYEQYF,TGTGCCAGCAGCCGGGAGCAGGCCTCCTACGAGCAGTACTTC
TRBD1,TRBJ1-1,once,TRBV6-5,CASRKDRGHTEAFF,TGTGCCAGCAGAAAAGACAGGGGTCACACTGAAGCTTTCTTT
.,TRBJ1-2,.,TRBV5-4,CASSPDKNYGYTF,TGTGCCAGCAGCCCGGACAAGAACTATGGCTACACCTTC
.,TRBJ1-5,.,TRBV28,CASSPPGTTNSNQPQHF,TGTGCCAGCAGTCCGCCTGGGACAACAAATAGCAATCAGCCCCAGCATTTT
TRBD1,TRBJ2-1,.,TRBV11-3,CASSSRTGYNEQFF,TGTGCCAGCAGCTCCCGGACAGGCTACAATGAGCAGTTCTTC
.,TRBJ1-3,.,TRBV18,CASSDLGGSGNTIYF,TGTGCCAGCTCAGACCTAGGGGGCTCTGGAAACACCATATATTTT
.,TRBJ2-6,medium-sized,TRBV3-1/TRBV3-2,CASSPGTSSSGANVLTF,TGTGCCAGCAGCCCTGGGACCTCCTCCTCTGGGGCCAACGTCCTGACTTTC
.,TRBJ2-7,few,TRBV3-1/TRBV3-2,CASSPLGAYEQYF,TGTGCCAGCAGTCCTCTAGGGGCCTACGAGCAGTACTTC
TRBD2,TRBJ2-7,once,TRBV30,CAWSLLEAGGGEQYF,TGTGCCTGGAGCCTACTAGAAGCGGGAGGGGGGGAGCAGTACTTC
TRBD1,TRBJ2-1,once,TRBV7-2,CASSSRTGGSYNEQFF,TGTGCCAGCAGCTCTAGGACAGGGGGCTCCTACAATGAGCAGTTCTTC
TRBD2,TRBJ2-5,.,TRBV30,CAWSTGTSGEETQYF,TGTGCCTGGAGTACCGGGACTAGCGGGGAAGAGACCCAGTACTTC
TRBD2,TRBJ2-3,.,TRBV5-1,CASSLVVFPSGTSTDTQYF,TGCGCCAGCAGCTTGGTAGTCTTTCCTAGCGGGACCAGCACAGATACGCAGTATTTT
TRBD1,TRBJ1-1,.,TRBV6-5,CASSRTGGSNTEAFF,TGTGCCAGCAGTCGGACAGGGGGCTCGAACACTGAAGCTTTCTTT
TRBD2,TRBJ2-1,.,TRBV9,CASSARAGGQWDEQFF,TGTGCCAGCAGCGCCAGAGCGGGGGGGCAGTGGGATGAGCAGTTCTTC
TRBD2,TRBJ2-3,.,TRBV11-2,CASSSVEGGKTDTQYF,TGTGCCAGCAGCTCGGTTGAGGGAGGGAAGACAGATACGCAGTATTTT
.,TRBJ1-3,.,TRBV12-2,CASRIPGKIKGSGNTIYF,TGTGCAAGTCGCATTCCGGGAAAAATCAAGGGGTCTGGAAACACCATATATTTT
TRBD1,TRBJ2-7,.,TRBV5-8,CASSLGQGGFGGSYEQYF,TGTGCCAGCAGCCTCGGACAGGGAGGTTTCGGAGGCTCCTACGAGCAGTACTTC
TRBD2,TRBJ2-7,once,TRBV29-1,CSVRGLAGDEQYF,TGCAGCGTGCGGGGACTAGCGGGCGACGAGCAGTACTTC